The next 5 T cell receptor beta chains were all read from a single sample in a study of CD8 T cells in Susac syndrome. RNA amounts of roughly 0.5 to 1 ug underwent reverse transcription with random hexamers. TCRdb called the immunoSEQ multiplex PCR reads again in MiXCR, with one record for every CDR3 protein. The sample includes some 200,000 distinct CDR3 sequences, 95% of them seen just once. The sequenced sample was CD4+ T cells from PBMCs. The receptors here all came from a human donor with multiple sclerosis.

This clonotype was detected a few times. The chain carries TRBV5-6 and TRBJ1-6; no definite D call. Trimming removed 0 bases from V and 0 bases from J, with 4 bases in between. The length of the CDR3 is 15 residues. Per germline, CDR1 SGHDT and CDR2 YYEEEE. CDR3 residues: CASSLGSSYNSPLHF. CDR3 coding DNA: TGTGCCAGCAGCTTGGGTAGCTCCTATAATTCACCCCTCCACTTT.

This rearrangement joins TRBV18 to TRBJ1-2, with D possibly TRBD1 on 5 matching bases. The CDR3 is 15 amino acids. Germline CDR1 reads KGHSH; CDR2 reads LQKENI. V shed 6 bases and J shed 3 bases, with 17 bases lying between them. The CDR3 region is CASSPGGVSDYGYTF. CDR3 DNA: TGTGCCAGCTCGCCTGGGGGGGTTTCGGACTATGGCTACACCTTC.

This clonotype was seen only a few times. J is TRBJ2-5 and V is TRBV20-1; 9 bases map to TRBD2. The CDR3 runs 13 residues. V lost 4 bases and J lost 5; bases outside the gene matches: 5. The germline gives CDR1 DFQATT, CDR2 SNEGSKA (reference sequence). The CDR3 DNA follows: TGCAGTGCTAATAGCGGGAGCGGGGAGACCCAGTACTTC. Translation: CSANSGSGETQYF.

This sequence joins TRBV5-1 and TRBJ2-2; 10 bases match TRBD2. The CDR3 is 18 residues long. V shed 4 bases and J 3 bases; nucleotides not matched to a gene: 12. In germline, CDR1 is SGHRS, CDR2 YFSETQ. CDR3 residues: CASSGLAGGQTHTGELFF. CDR3 coding DNA: TGCGCCAGCAGCGGGTTAGCGGGAGGTCAAACGCACACCGGGGAGCTGTTTTTT.

The chain joins TRBV3-1 to TRBJ2-3; TRBD2 matches at 10 bases. The CDR3 has 17 residues. J gave up 6 bases and V 3 bases, and 12 bases lay outside the gene matches. The germline V gene has CDR1 LGHDT and CDR2 YNNKEL (reference sequence). The chain's CDR3 is CASSHRTSGRAGDTQYF. The CDR3, as DNA: TGTGCCAGCAGCCATAGGACTAGCGGCCGCGCTGGGGATACGCAGTATTTT.